This T cell receptor (beta chain) was captured in a study of T cells in Graves' hyperthyroidism and ophthalmopathy. Notes on the study in general: Median prediction lead before ophthalmopathy onset was around seven months with the model. Among thyroid clonotypes expanded above 0.001, most also appeared in blood.

Regarding this clonotype: What it recognizes is unknown.

Lactation, pregnancy, other autoimmune disease or uncontrolled infection led to exclusion of patients. Diagnosis rested on symptoms, serum thyroxine and TRAb, thyroid ultrasound, and orbital computed tomography. It was RNA transcripts that yielded the amplified TCR beta CDR3 regions. A first-round RT-PCR of the TCR CDR3 used the HTBI primer set. TCRdb processed the multiplex PCR reads anew with MiXCR; each CDR3 protein has one entry. Among 500,000 to 650,000 distinct CDR3 sequences listed, about 15% were seen once. V lost 3 bases and J lost 0, with 18 bases in between. CDR3 length equals 18 residues. The sequenced sample was blood. This chain connects TRBV12-3 or TRBV12-4 to TRBJ1-3; D is perhaps TRBD1 (5 bases). The clonotype was recovered from a woman between 50 and 59 years old with Graves' ophthalmopathy. The CDR3 coding sequence is TGTGCCAGCAGTTTGGGCCGCAGGGCAGCCTCCTCTGGAAACACCATATATTTT. Its protein is CASSLGRRAASSGNTIYF.